The present entry profiles one T cell receptor (beta chain) with its context. This entry is derived from a study of blood T cell repertoires in COVID-19. Repertoires were generated with immunoSEQ multiplex PCR, while TCRdb's copy carries only in-frame clones and drops some. The sample lists over 100,000 clones, approximately 74% occurring once. Trimming cost V 2 bases and J 4 bases, with 11 bases left between them. The CDR3 runs 15 residues. The germline V gene encodes CDR1 SGHVS and CDR2 FQNEAQ. Input material: peripheral blood. This sequence originates from a woman in her 70s with acute or convalescent COVID-19. This chain uses TRBV7-8 with TRBJ1-4; D ambiguous. In DNA, the CDR3 is TGTGCCAGCAGCTTATGGAGTGGCGGTAATGAAAAACTGTTTTTT. This encodes CASSLWSGGNEKLFF.